The T cell receptor beta chain under discussion was sequenced for a study of blood T cells in healthy people across ages. Peripheral blood from each donor was collected in a volume of 8 to 10 milliliters. In each sample, at least 7 million PBMCs were isolated. Through a sample-barcoded 5' primer and a J-beta primer mix, a second PCR was run for roughly 7 to 11 cycles. Each CDR3 protein is one row after TCRdb ran MiXCR on the 5' RACE reads. The profile covers about 2 million distinct CDR3 sequences, with around 48% appearing a single time and less than 2.5% taken by the ten largest. With 5 bases removed from V and 10 bases from J, the gap between germline ends came to 17 bases. Germline lookup yields CDR1 SGHTA and CDR2 FQGNSA. The CDR3 sequence is 14 residues long. Findings and caveats of the study: PBMC samples, being unsorted, prevented any conclusive comparison of naive and antigen-experienced cells. Diversity figures based on one million T cells were deemed too low.

Concerning this clonotype itself: Its antigen is as yet unknown.

What was sequenced was blood. This clonotype originated in a woman in her thirties or forties in good health. The chain links TRBV7-2 to TRBJ1-4, with TRBD1 as a possible D gene (5 bases). DNA of the CDR3: TGTGCCAGCAGCATGAGCCCGGGGCAGTCAAAACTGTTTTTT. Translated: CASSMSPGQSKLFF.